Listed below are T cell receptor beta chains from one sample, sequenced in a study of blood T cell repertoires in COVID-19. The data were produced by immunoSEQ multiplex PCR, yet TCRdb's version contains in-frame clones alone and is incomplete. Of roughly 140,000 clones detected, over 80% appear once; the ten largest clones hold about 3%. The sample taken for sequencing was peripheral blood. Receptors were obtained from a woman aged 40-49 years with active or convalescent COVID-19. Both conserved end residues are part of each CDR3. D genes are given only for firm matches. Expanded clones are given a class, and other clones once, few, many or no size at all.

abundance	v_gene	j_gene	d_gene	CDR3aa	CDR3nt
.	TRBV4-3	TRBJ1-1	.	CASSQVVQQNTEAFF	TGCGCCAGCAGCCAAGTGGTACAGCAGAACACTGAAGCTTTCTTT
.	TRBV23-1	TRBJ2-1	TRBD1	CASSAGQGANGACGGDEQFF	TGCGCCAGCAGTGCGGGACAGGGGGCGAACGGGGCATGTGGAGGTGATGAGCAGTTCTTC
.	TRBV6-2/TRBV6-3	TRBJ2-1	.	CASSYPAGDTVEQFF	TGTGCCAGCAGTTACCCTGCGGGGGACACGGTTGAGCAGTTCTTC
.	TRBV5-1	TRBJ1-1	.	CASRGDTESEAFF	TGCGCCAGCCGGGGGGACACTGAATCCGAAGCTTTCTTT
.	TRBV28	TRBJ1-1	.	CASSPLGQREAFF	TGTGCCAGCTCACCCCTCGGACAGCGCGAAGCTTTCTTT
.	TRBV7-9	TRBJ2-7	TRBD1	CASSSPTGNLGEQYF	TGTGCCAGCAGCTCCCCGACAGGGAACTTAGGCGAGCAGTACTTC
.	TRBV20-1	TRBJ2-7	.	CSASEGLAYEQYF	TGCAGTGCTAGTGAAGGACTCGCCTACGAGCAGTACTTC
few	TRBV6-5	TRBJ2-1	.	CASSLQVATEQFF	TGTGCCAGCAGTTTACAGGTAGCTACTGAGCAGTTCTTC
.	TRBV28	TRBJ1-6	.	CASSLPNTGLGDSPLHF	TGTGCCAGCAGTTTACCAAACACAGGGTTAGGGGATTCACCCCTCCACTTT
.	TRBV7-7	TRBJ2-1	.	CASSDDPGEWNEQFF	TGTGCCAGCAGCGACGACCCGGGAGAGTGGAATGAGCAGTTCTTC
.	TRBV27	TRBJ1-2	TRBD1	CASSLSTGWGYTF	TGTGCCAGCAGTTTATCGACAGGGTGGGGCTACACCTTC
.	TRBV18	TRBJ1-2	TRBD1	CASSPQGEAYGYTF	TGTGCCAGCTCACCTCAGGGGGAGGCCTATGGCTACACCTTC
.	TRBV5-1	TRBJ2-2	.	CASSRRTDRGELFF	TGCGCCAGCAGCCGGCGGACAGACAGGGGGGAGCTGTTTTTT
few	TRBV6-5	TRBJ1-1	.	CASIWGREAAPEAFF	TGTGCCAGCATTTGGGGCAGGGAGGCAGCCCCTGAAGCTTTCTTT
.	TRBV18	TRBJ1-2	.	CASSHGQLYGYTF	TGTGCCAGCTCGCACGGACAGCTCTATGGCTACACCTTC
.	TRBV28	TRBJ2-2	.	CASRRNTGELFF	TGTGCCAGCAGGCGGAACACCGGGGAGCTGTTTTTT
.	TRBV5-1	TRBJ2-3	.	CASSLGAGMADTQYF	TGCGCCAGCAGCTTGGGGGCGGGAATGGCAGATACGCAGTATTTT
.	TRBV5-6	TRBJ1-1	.	CASSLWAGLNTEAFF	TGTGCCAGCAGCTTGTGGGCAGGGCTTAACACTGAAGCTTTCTTT
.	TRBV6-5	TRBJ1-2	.	CASSYSGGNYGYTF	TGTGCCAGCAGTTACTCGGGGGGGAACTATGGCTACACCTTC
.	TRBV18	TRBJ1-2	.	CASSPREHYGYTF	TGTGCCAGCTCACCAAGGGAGCACTATGGCTACACCTTC
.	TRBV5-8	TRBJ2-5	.	CASSLGKIRGSQETQYF	TGTGCCAGCAGCTTGGGAAAGATCAGGGGTTCCCAAGAGACCCAGTACTTC